The 15 T cell receptor beta chains below were found in one sample sequenced in a study of T cells and Merkel cell carcinoma outcomes. This table comes from immunoSEQ multiplex PCR, and its TCRdb copy is limited to in-frame clones, with some not included. The sample holds about 6,400 clones; 65% to 75% are singletons and the top ten take more than 12%. Sequenced material: tumor tissue from Merkel cell carcinoma. The source of these receptors is a human donor with Merkel cell carcinoma. Some clones in this sample may be carry-over from other donors' samples.

J is TRBJ1-1 and V is TRBV28; TRBD1 matches 8 bases. The V and J ends lost 2 bases and 1 base, in that order; junction bases with no gene match: 6. The CDR3 has 16 amino acids. CDR1 MDHEN and CDR2 SYDVKM come from the germline V gene. The CDR3 coding sequence is TGTGCCAGCAGTTTACCCCAGGGGGCGGGGAACACTGAAGCTTTCTTT. This sequence encodes CASSLPQGAGNTEAFF.

The rearrangement joins TRBV14 to TRBJ2-7; D is perhaps TRBD1 (8 bases). V lost 3 bases, J lost 6 bases, and 12 bases lay in between. The CDR3 runs to 13 residues. From germline, CDR1 is SGHDN and CDR2 FVKESK. Here the CDR3 reads CASSQTGEGEQYF. The CDR3 DNA sequence: TGTGCCAGCAGCCAGACAGGGGAGGGCGAGCAGTACTTC.

The chain carries TRBV13 and TRBJ2-1; TRBD1 might be the D (5 bases). The CDR3 contains 16 residues. Trimming cost V 1 base and J 6 bases, with 16 bases left between them. CDR1 is PRHDT, CDR2 FYEKMQ, per germline (reference sequence). In DNA, the CDR3 is TGTGCCAGCAGCTTAGAAGGGGCGGATCCCTCCAATGAGCAGTTCTTC. Protein: CASSLEGADPSNEQFF.

Details on this clone: This probably arose from a read error, given a far larger clone one base away. DNA of the CDR3: TGTGCCACCAGCAGAAATCATGCAGATACGCAGTATTTT. This translates into CATSRNHADTQYF. The J gene is TRBJ2-3, the V gene TRBV15; the D is unclear. This CDR3 is built from 13 residues. V was cut by 2 bases and J by 4 bases, with 7 bases left in between. Germline CDR1 is LNHNV and CDR2 is YYDKDF (reference sequence).

This clone was seen a handful of times. The rearrangement links TRBV20-1 to TRBJ1-1; perhaps TRBD1 as D (6 bases). The CDR3 extends over 11 amino acids. The ends were cut back, 6 bases at V and 11 bases at J, with 16 bases in the middle. Germline values: CDR1 DFQATT, CDR2 SNEGSKA (reference sequence). The CDR3 reads CSALWYREAFF. CDR3 sequence (DNA): TGCAGTGCCCTATGGTACAGGGAGGCTTTCTTT.

The chain couples TRBV5-1 to TRBJ1-2, with D possibly TRBD1 on 6 matching bases. Germline V CDR1 and CDR2: SGHRS, YFSETQ. The V end lost 3 bases, the J end lost 4 bases, and 10 bases lay between the germline ends. The length of the CDR3 is 13 residues. The CDR3 DNA reads as TGCGCCAGCAGCTCAGGACAGTTCTATGGCTACACCTTC. It translates to CASSSGQFYGYTF.

The chain links TRBV5-6 to TRBJ2-5; D is tentatively TRBD1 or TRBD2 (5 bases each). This CDR3 region has 15 residues. Trimming stripped 0 bases from V and 5 bases from J, with 14 bases between. Germline V gene sequence: CDR1 SGHDT, CDR2 YYEEEE. CDR3 coding DNA: TGTGCCAGCAGCTTGGATGGGGGAGTTTTTGAGACCCAGTACTTC. Its translation: CASSLDGGVFETQYF.

Comment on this clone: The germline gene is not matched at one end of the junction; a read error may be the cause. The same CDR3 also results from other DNA sequences found in this sample. The rearrangement joins TRBV5-4 to TRBJ2-3; D ambiguous. CDR3 length equals 14 residues. Germline CDR1 and CDR2: SGHNT and YYREEE (reference sequence). The CDR3 DNA reads as TGTGCCAGCAGCTACCCAGGTAGCACAGATACGCAATATTTT. It codes for CASSYPGSTDTQYF.

This clone came up once. The J gene is TRBJ2-1, the V gene TRBV11-3; D possibly corresponds to TRBD2 (7 bases). The CDR3 loop spans 15 amino acids. Trimming stripped 5 bases from V and 9 bases from J, with 20 bases between. Germline V gene data show CDR1 as SGHNT and CDR2 as YENEEA. CDR3 nucleotides: TGTGCCAGCAGCGAAGAGGGGGGGAATTGGGCTGAGCAGTTCTTC. It encodes CASSEEGGNWAEQFF.

This rearrangement joins TRBV18 to TRBJ1-1; D remains unclear. The CDR3 spans 14 residues. Trimming removed 1 base from V and 5 bases from J, with 11 bases in between. The germline V gene has CDR1 KGHSH and CDR2 LQKENI. CDR3: CASSPRDTPTEAFF. The CDR3 nucleotides are TGTGCCAGCTCACCACGAGACACCCCGACTGAAGCTTTCTTT.

This clone was counted a few times. The chain links TRBV19 to TRBJ2-2, with 7 bases identical to TRBD1. The CDR3 totals 13 residues. V shed 6 bases and J 5 bases; nucleotides not matched to a gene: 3. Germline CDR1 reads LNHDA; CDR2 reads SQIVND (reference sequence). CDR3 residues: CASRGTVTGELFF. The CDR3, as DNA: TGTGCCAGTAGAGGGACAGTGACCGGGGAGCTGTTTTTT.

This clone was picked up a small number of times. The genes are TRBV5-1 and TRBJ1-1; TRBD1 matches 8 bases. With V trimmed by 3 bases and J by 5 bases, 6 bases remained unmatched. The CDR3 is made up of 14 amino acids. From germline, CDR1 is SGHRS and CDR2 YFSETQ. This CDR3 reads CASSWGQVQTEAFF. The CDR3 coding sequence is TGCGCCAGCAGCTGGGGACAGGTCCAGACTGAAGCTTTCTTT.

V and J are TRBV6-1 and TRBJ1-1, with D perhaps matching TRBD1 (5 bases). The V and J ends lost 6 bases and 0 bases respectively, with 14 bases between them. Germline V gene data show CDR1 as MNHNS and CDR2 as SASEGT. The CDR3 totals 15 residues. This chain's CDR3 is CASSPLGAMNTEAFF. CDR3 nucleotides: TGTGCCAGCAGCCCATTAGGGGCTATGAACACTGAAGCTTTCTTT.

For this clone: A read error may produce the germline difference seen at one junction end. The CDR3 loop reads CASSRPGGTNYEQYF. CDR3 sequence (DNA): TGTGCCAGCAGCCGACCAGGCGGCACTAACTACGAGCAATACTTC. The chain is built from TRBV11-1 and TRBJ2-7; the D is unclear. CDR3 length equals 15 residues. Per germline, CDR1 SGHAT and CDR2 FQDESV (reference sequence).

The rearrangement links TRBV19 to TRBJ2-5; maybe TRBD2 (5 bases). Germline V gene sequence: CDR1 LNHDA, CDR2 SQIVND (reference sequence). CDR3 size: 13 residues. Trimming shortened V by 6 bases and J by 3 bases, and 11 bases separated the two germline ends. The CDR3 sequence is CASRGEGEETQYF. The CDR3 DNA follows: TGTGCCAGTAGAGGTGAGGGAGAAGAGACCCAGTACTTC.